This T cell receptor beta chain was profiled in a study of blood T cell repertoires in COVID-19. Trimming cost V 7 bases and J 5 bases; bases outside gene matches: 13. This CDR3 spans 17 amino acids. Germline CDR1 MDHEN, CDR2 SYDVKM. Produced via immunoSEQ multiplex PCR; TCRdb's table is partial and in-frame only. The table records approximately 170,000 clones, 89% of them present only once. Participants' own reports of clinical history determined their cohort assignment. Two negative PCRs, clearance, or symptom resolution were required of recovered Cohort 3 donors. This sequence originates from a woman aged 18 to 35 who had recovered from COVID-19. Specimen: PBMCs or T cells enriched from blood (not recorded which). The rearrangement links TRBV28 to TRBJ2-2, with 10 positions matching TRBD1. The CDR3 DNA follows: TGTGCCAGCACTCCAGGACAGGGGGTTATGGGTACCGGGGAGCTGTTTTTT. Encoded protein: CASTPGQGVMGTGELFF.